This T cell receptor (beta chain) was profiled in a study of control samples from healthy donors and cancer patients. Germline V gene sequence: CDR1 SNHLY, CDR2 FYNNEI. The CDR3 consists of 16 residues. The V gene lost 2 bases and the J gene lost 7 bases, with 17 bases spanning the gap. TCRdb's table, derived via immunoSEQ multiplex PCR, lists solely in-frame clones and lacks some. The top ten clones hold approximately 19% of a sample with 85,000 to 110,000 clones, roughly 90% of them seen once. V and J are TRBV2 and TRBJ2-2, with no clear D. The clonotype comes from a man aged 60-69 years with lung cancer. Material for sequencing was PBMCs. DNA for the CDR3: TGTGCCAGCAGTGAACGACGCTCCGGGTGGAACGGGGAGCTGTTTTTT. Translation: CASSERRSGWNGELFF.